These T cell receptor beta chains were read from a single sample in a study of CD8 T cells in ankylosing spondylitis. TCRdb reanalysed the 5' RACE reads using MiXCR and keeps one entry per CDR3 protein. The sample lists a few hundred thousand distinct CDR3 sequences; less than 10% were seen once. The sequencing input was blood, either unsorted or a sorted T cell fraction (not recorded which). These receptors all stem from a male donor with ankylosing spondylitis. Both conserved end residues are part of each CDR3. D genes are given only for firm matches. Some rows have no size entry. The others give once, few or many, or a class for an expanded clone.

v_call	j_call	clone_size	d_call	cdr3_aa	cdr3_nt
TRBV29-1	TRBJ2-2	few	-	CSALTGPGELFF	TGCAGCGCCCTCACAGGACCCGGGGAGCTGTTTTTT
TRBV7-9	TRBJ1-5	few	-	CASTHYSNQPQHF	TGTGCCAGCACCCATTATAGCAATCAGCCCCAGCATTTT
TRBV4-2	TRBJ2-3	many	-	CASSQVGIMGTDTQYF	TGTGCCAGCAGCCAAGTTGGTATAATGGGCACAGATACGCAGTATTTT
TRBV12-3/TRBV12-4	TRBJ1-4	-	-	CASSSALLKLFF	TGTGCCAGCAGTTCGGCGTTGCTGAAACTGTTTTTT
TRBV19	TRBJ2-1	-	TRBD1	CASSRTIWRTGSYNEQFF	TGTGCCAGTAGTCGGACCATTTGGCGGACAGGGTCCTACAATGAGCAGTTCTTC
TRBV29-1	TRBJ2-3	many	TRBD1	CSVGDRAGDTQYF	TGCAGCGTTGGCGACAGGGCAGGAGATACGCAGTATTTT
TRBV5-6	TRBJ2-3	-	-	CASSLELSLQYF	TGTGCCAGCAGCTTGGAACTGTCTTTGCAGTATTTT
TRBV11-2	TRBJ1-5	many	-	CASSLAVNSNQPQHF	TGTGCCAGCAGCTTAGCAGTCAATAGCAATCAGCCCCAGCATTTT
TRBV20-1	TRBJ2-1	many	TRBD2	CSAKTSGRRSSYNEQFF	TGCAGTGCTAAAACTAGCGGGAGGCGAAGCTCCTACAATGAGCAGTTCTTC
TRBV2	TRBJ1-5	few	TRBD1	CASNLQGAGNQPQHF	TGTGCCAGCAACTTACAGGGGGCGGGAAATCAGCCCCAGCATTTT
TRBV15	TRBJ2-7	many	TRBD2	CATSRVYNGRASEQYF	TGTGCCACCAGCAGAGTTTACAACGGGAGGGCCAGTGAGCAGTACTTC
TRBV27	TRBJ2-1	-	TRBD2	CASRASGRDNNEQFF	TGTGCCAGCAGGGCGAGCGGGAGGGATAACAATGAGCAGTTCTTC
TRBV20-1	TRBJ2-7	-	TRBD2	CSASRGLAPVYEQYF	TGCAGTGCTAGCCGTGGACTAGCTCCCGTCTACGAGCAGTACTTC
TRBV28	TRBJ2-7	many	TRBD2	CASSLWTSGSYEQYF	TGTGCCAGCAGTCTCTGGACTAGCGGATCCTACGAGCAGTACTTC
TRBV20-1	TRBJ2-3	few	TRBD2	CSASQGTAGGKGADTQYF	TGCAGTGCTAGCCAGGGCACAGCGGGGGGTAAAGGGGCAGATACGCAGTATTTT
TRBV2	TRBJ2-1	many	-	CASTSLPSVDEQFF	TGTGCCAGCACGTCACTCCCTTCTGTCGATGAGCAGTTCTTC
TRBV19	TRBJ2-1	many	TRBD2	CASTLGPPSAGGWNEQFF	TGTGCCAGCACCCTAGGGCCCCCATCAGCGGGAGGATGGAATGAGCAGTTCTTC
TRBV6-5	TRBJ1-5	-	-	CASSYSGRDQPQHF	TGTGCCAGCAGTTACTCGGGCAGGGATCAGCCCCAGCATTTT
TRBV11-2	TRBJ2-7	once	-	CASRQPGHHYEQYF	TGTGCCAGCAGACAACCGGGACATCACTACGAGCAGTACTTC
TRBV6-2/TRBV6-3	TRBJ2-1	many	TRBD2	CASRTPGLTLNEQFF	TGTGCCAGCAGAACACCGGGACTAACCCTCAATGAGCAGTTCTTC
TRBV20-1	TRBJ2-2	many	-	CSARRLTGELFF	TGCAGTGCTAGACGGCTCACCGGGGAGCTGTTTTTT
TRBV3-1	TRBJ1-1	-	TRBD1	CASSHLSQGTTFF	TGTGCCAGCAGCCATCTGTCACAGGGGACAACTTTCTTT
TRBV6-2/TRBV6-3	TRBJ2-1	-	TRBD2	CASSYMGAGGRFHEQFF	TGTGCCAGCAGTTATATGGGCGCAGGCGGGAGATTTCATGAGCAGTTCTTC
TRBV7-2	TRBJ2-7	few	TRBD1	CASSWSQGAVHEQYF	TGTGCCAGCAGCTGGAGCCAGGGGGCCGTCCACGAGCAGTACTTC
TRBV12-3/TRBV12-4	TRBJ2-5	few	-	CASSPDSWETQYF	TGTGCCAGCAGCCCAGACAGCTGGGAGACCCAGTACTTC
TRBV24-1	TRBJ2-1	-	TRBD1	CATSDRYDRGSNNEQFF	TGTGCCACCAGTGATAGATACGACAGGGGGAGCAACAATGAGCAGTTCTTC
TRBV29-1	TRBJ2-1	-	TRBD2	CSVAPGREFYNEQFF	TGCAGCGTTGCCCCGGGGCGGGAGTTCTACAATGAGCAGTTCTTC
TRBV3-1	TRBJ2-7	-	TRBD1	CASSQDRGQVVGYEQYF	TGTGCCAGCAGCCAAGATCGGGGACAGGTTGTGGGGTACGAGCAGTACTTC
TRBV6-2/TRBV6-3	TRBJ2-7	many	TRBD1	CASSYGGQGPYEQYF	TGTGCCAGCAGTTACGGAGGACAGGGCCCCTACGAGCAGTACTTC
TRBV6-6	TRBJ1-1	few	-	CASSYSYTSEAFF	TGTGCCAGCAGTTACTCTTATACCTCTGAAGCTTTCTTT
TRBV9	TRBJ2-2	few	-	CASSVVASPYTGELFF	TGTGCCAGCAGCGTAGTCGCGTCCCCCTATACCGGGGAGCTGTTTTTT
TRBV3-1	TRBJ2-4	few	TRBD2	CASSPLAFENIQYF	TGTGCCAGCAGCCCACTAGCGTTCGAAAACATTCAGTACTTC
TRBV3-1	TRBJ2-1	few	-	CASSQDTSRSYNEQFF	TGTGCCAGCAGCCAAGACACTAGCCGATCCTACAATGAGCAGTTCTTC
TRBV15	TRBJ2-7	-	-	CATSRGWGSYEQYF	TGTGCCACCAGCAGAGGTTGGGGCTCCTACGAGCAGTACTTC
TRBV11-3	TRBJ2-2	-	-	CASSLTASRPGELFF	TGTGCCAGCAGCTTAACGGCTAGTCGTCCCGGGGAGCTGTTTTTT
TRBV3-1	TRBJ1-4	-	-	CASSHPGPGGEKLFF	TGTGCCAGCAGCCACCCGGGACCCGGCGGTGAAAAACTGTTTTTT
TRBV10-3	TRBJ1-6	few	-	CAIPGRVVSPLHF	TGTGCCATACCCGGCCGCGTTGTGTCACCCCTCCACTTT
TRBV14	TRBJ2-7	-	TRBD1	CASSQRGLGISYEQYF	TGTGCCAGCAGCCAAAGGGGGCTGGGAATTTCCTACGAGCAGTACTTC
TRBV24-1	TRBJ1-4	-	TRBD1	CATRDPGQGNEKLFF	TGTGCCACCAGAGATCCGGGACAGGGTAATGAAAAACTGTTTTTT
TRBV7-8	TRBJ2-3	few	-	CASNKRASTDTQYF	TGTGCCAGCAACAAAAGGGCCAGCACAGATACGCAGTATTTT
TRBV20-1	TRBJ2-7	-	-	CSARVERQYF	TGCAGTGCTAGAGTAGAAAGACAGTACTTC
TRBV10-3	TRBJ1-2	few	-	CAISPQQAVLSYGYTF	TGTGCCATCAGCCCTCAACAGGCAGTGCTGAGTTATGGCTACACCTTC
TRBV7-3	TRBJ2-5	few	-	CASIVPNGAKQETQYF	TGTGCCAGCATCGTCCCCAATGGGGCTAAGCAAGAGACCCAGTACTTC
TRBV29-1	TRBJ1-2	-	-	CSVEEDYTF	TGCAGCGTTGAAGAGGACTACACCTTC